The 9 T cell receptor beta chains presented below share a single source sample, sequenced in a study of human T cells and chemical hapten exposure. Via MiXCR, TCRdb re-called the RACE reads, giving one row per CDR3 protein. The data hold 97,000 or so distinct CDR3 sequences, with about 28% observed a single time. This sample's time point: patch test 3, about 24 weeks after DPC sensitization. Regarding treatment: therapeutic diphenylcyclopropenone sensitization with weekly scalp DPC. The sample here was whole blood, taken in connection with sensitization to the hapten diphenylcyclopropenone (DPC). The origin of the receptors is a man aged 40-49 years with alopecia areata. Some clones in this sample may be carry-over from other donors' samples.

This chain uses TRBV20-1 with TRBJ1-6, with TRBD1 matching 10 bases. CDR1 is DFQATT and CDR2 is SNEGSKA in the germline V gene (reference sequence). V shed 5 bases, J shed 8 bases, and the junction held 6 bases outside the gene matches. This CDR3 contains 14 residues. The CDR3 here is CSAPRDRGYSPLHF. Here the CDR3 DNA reads TGCAGTGCTCCGAGGGACAGGGGCTATTCACCCCTCCACTTT.

The J gene is TRBJ2-1, the V gene TRBV5-1; 8 bases are shared with TRBD2. The ends lost 4 bases at V and 1 base at J; junction bases unmatched: 10. Germline CDR1 SGHRS, CDR2 YFSETQ. This CDR3 is built from 17 residues. CDR3 residues: CASSTTPSGSSYNEQFF. As DNA, the CDR3 is TGCGCCAGCAGCACGACTCCTAGCGGGTCGTCCTACAATGAGCAGTTCTTC. The full variable domain, its missing parts supplied by reference TRBV5-1 and TRBJ2-1, is KAGVTQTPRYLIKTRGQQVTLSCSPISGHRSVSWYQQTPGQGLQFLFEYFSETQRNKGNFPGRFSGRQFSNSRSEMNVSTLELGDSALYLCASSTTPSGSSYNEQFFGPGTRLTVL.

On this clonotype itself: One junction end disagrees with the germline gene, perhaps due to a read error. The chain carries TRBV7-9 and TRBJ2-7, with TRBD2 matching over 15 bases. Germline V lookup: CDR1 SEHNR, CDR2 FQNEAQ (reference sequence). This CDR3 spans 19 amino acids. The CDR3 sequence: CASSLGTSGRPRSSYEKYF. CDR3 sequence (DNA): TGTGCCAGCAGCTTGGGGACTAGCGGGAGGCCCAGGAGCTCCTACGAGAAGTACTTC.

CDR3 in amino acids: CSASESDTQYF. The CDR3 region has the DNA TGCAGTGCTAGCGAGTCAGATACGCAGTATTTT. The V call is TRBV20-1, the J call TRBJ2-3; D remains unclear. The CDR3 runs 11 residues. CDR1 and CDR2 from the germline V gene are DFQATT and SNEGSKA (reference sequence). V shed 3 bases and J shed 4 bases, with 5 bases lying between them.

The V call is TRBV5-1, the J call TRBJ2-7; no definite D call. Germline V CDR1 and CDR2: SGHRS, YFSETQ. The V end was cut by 0 bases, the J end by 4 bases, with 17 bases between. The CDR3 extends over 16 amino acids. DNA for the CDR3: TGCGCCAGCAGCTTGGTACGCCCCGTCTCTATTTACGAGCAGTACTTC. This gives the protein CASSLVRPVSIYEQYF. Variable domain in full (rest from reference TRBV5-1 and TRBJ2-7): KAGVTQTPRYLIKTRGQQVTLSCSPISGHRSVSWYQQTPGQGLQFLFEYFSETQRNKGNFPGRFSGRQFSNSRSEMNVSTLELGDSALYLCASSLVRPVSIYEQYFGPGTRLTVT.

This clonotype was counted only a few times. The chain recombines TRBV10-1 with TRBJ2-5; TRBD1 or TRBD2 may be the D gene (5 bases each). Germline V gene data show CDR1 as WNHNN and CDR2 as SYGVQD (reference sequence). CDR3 length equals 17 residues. Trimming took 3 bases from V and 5 from J, leaving 22 bases between them. The DNA of the CDR3 is TGCGCCAGCAGTGAATCGGGACGGGACCCGCTATTGGAGACCCAGTACTTC. Its protein is CASSESGRDPLLETQYF.

The rearrangement links TRBV4-3 to TRBJ2-1; no reliable D call. In germline, CDR1 is LGHNA, CDR2 YSLEER. This CDR3 region has 19 residues. V was shortened by 0 bases and J by 6 bases, with 24 bases between the two germline ends. CDR3 DNA sequence: TGCGCCAGCAGCCAAGAGTCATTGCCAGCCCGATCTTCCGGCAATGAGCAGTTCTTC. It is translated as CASSQESLPARSSGNEQFF.

V and J are TRBV6-5 and TRBJ2-7; TRBD2 matches 8 bases. Unmatched junction bases numbered 6, after V lost 0 bases and J lost 2 bases. Germline CDR1 reads MNHEY; CDR2 reads SVGAGI. This CDR3 region has 16 residues. The CDR3 region is CASSYSIPGLAYEQYF. The CDR3 coding sequence is TGTGCCAGCAGTTACTCAATTCCGGGACTAGCCTACGAGCAGTACTTC.

This sequence joins TRBV4-3 and TRBJ1-2, with 7 bases matching TRBD1. The CDR3 is made up of 15 amino acids. Germline trimming cut 1 base from V and 3 bases from J; bases unmatched to any gene: 5. The germline CDR1 and CDR2 sequences are LGHNA and YSLEER. The CDR3 loop is CASSQASRGDYGYTF. The CDR3 DNA is TGCGCCAGCAGCCAAGCGAGCAGGGGGGACTATGGCTACACCTTC.